This T cell receptor beta chain appears in the sequencing data of a study of cytomegalovirus exposure and HLA in healthy donors. Study-wide background: Per a later analysis, the 666 first-cohort and about 120 validation repertoires shared one platform. Study-wide results and caveats: The study labeled around 160 TCR beta chains cytomegalovirus-associated.

In the case of this clone: Antigen specificity is unknown.

The donors were members of the approximately 130-subject validation cohort (separate from the approximately 670-subject first cohort). TCRdb keeps only in-frame clones here, not all; method: immunoSEQ multiplex PCR. Of around 300,000 clones listed, 70% to 90% are singletons. Sequenced sample: PBMCs. This TCR came from a woman in her late teens or twenties in good health and CMV-seronegative.

For the CDR3, the DNA is TGCGCCAGCAGCCTGATGGACAGGCCGCGCTCTGGAAACACCATATATTTT. Translated, it gives CASSLMDRPRSGNTIYF. The V gene is TRBV10-2, the J gene TRBJ1-3; 7 bases fit TRBD1. Germline V gene sequence: CDR1 WSHSY, CDR2 SAAADI. This CDR3 comprises 17 residues. Unmatched junction bases numbered 11, after V lost 6 bases and J lost 0 bases.